The sequence of this T cell receptor beta chain was determined in a study of T-cell memory formation after mild COVID-19. CDR1 and CDR2 from the germline V gene are SGDLS and YYNGEE. V lost 0 bases, J lost 2 bases, and 6 bases lay in between. This CDR3 has 14 amino acids. TCRdb passed the 5' RACE reads through MiXCR, listing each CDR3 protein once. Among roughly 600,000 distinct CDR3 sequences listed, more than 15% were seen once. This receptor was taken from an adult woman who had mild COVID-19 (a few samples of this study predate the infection). Cell type and time point are not known. Specimen: PBMCs or a T cell subset sorted from them (not recorded which). The chain links TRBV9 to TRBJ1-5; D remains unclear. CDR3 sequence reads: CASSVGSGNQPQHF. The CDR3 DNA reads as TGTGCCAGCAGCGTAGGTTCCGGCAATCAGCCCCAGCATTTT.